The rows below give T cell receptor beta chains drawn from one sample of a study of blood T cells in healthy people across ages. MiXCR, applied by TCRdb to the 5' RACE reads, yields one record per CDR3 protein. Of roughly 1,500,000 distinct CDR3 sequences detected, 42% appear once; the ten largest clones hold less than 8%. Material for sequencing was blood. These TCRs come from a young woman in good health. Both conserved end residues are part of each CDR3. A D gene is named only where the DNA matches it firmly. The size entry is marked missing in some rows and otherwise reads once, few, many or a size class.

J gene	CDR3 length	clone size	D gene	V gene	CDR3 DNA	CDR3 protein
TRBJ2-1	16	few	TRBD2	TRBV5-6	TGTGCCAGCAGCCCTGTCGGGGCGGGAGGATGGGATGAGCAGTTCTTC	CASSPVGAGGWDEQFF
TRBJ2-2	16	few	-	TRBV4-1	TGCGCCAGCAGGCAACTAGCCGCGATAAACACCGGGGAGCTGTTTTTT	CASRQLAAINTGELFF
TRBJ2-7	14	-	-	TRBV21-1	TGTGCCAGCAGCTCGTCCCAGAGCTCCCACGAGCAGTACTTC	CASSSSQSSHEQYF
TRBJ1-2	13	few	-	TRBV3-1	TGTGCCAGCAGCCGCGGACGGGGGGATGGCTACACCTTC	CASSRGRGDGYTF
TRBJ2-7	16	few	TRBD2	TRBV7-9	TGTGCCAGCAGCTTACCCCCCGGGACTACTTCGTACGAGCAGTACTTC	CASSLPPGTTSYEQYF
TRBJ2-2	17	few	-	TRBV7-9	TGTGCCAGCAGGGTAGACGGTCCAGCGAAGAACACCGGGGAGCTGTTTTTT	CASRVDGPAKNTGELFF
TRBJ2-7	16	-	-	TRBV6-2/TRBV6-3	TGTGCCAGCAGTTACTCAGTTCTCGGAGCAGGCTACGAGCAGTACTTC	CASSYSVLGAGYEQYF
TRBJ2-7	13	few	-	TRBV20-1	TGCAGTGCTACCCCCTCCGAGTTGTACGAGCAGTACTTC	CSATPSELYEQYF
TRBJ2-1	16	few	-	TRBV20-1	TGCAGTGCTAGGCTTACCCGGGCGCTAACGTACAATGAGCAGTTCTTC	CSARLTRALTYNEQFF
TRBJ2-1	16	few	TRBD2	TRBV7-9	TGTGCCAGCAGCCAGTCAGCGGGAGTAGGGTACAATGAGCAGTTCTTC	CASSQSAGVGYNEQFF
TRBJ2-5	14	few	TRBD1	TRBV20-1	TGCAGGGAGAACCCTGACAGGGTGGGGGAGACCCAGTACTTC	CRENPDRVGETQYF
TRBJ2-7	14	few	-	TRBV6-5	TGTGCCAGCAGTTTCCATGGCAAGGCCTACGAGCAGTACTTC	CASSFHGKAYEQYF
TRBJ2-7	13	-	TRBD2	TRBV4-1	TGCGCCAGCGCGTCTAGCGGGGGCTACGAGCAGTACTTC	CASASSGGYEQYF
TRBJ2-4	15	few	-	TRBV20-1	TGCAGTGCTAGAGATTCTCGGGCCTCGCTGGACATTCAGTACTTC	CSARDSRASLDIQYF
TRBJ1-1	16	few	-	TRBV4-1	TGCGCCAGCAGCCAAGCTCGTGGCCAGCTGAACACTGAAGCTTTCTTT	CASSQARGQLNTEAFF
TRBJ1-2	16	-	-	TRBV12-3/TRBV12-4	TGTGCCAGCAGTTTAGGGTGGACAAGGGGGGACTATGGCTACACCTTC	CASSLGWTRGDYGYTF
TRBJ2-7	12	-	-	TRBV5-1	TGCGCCAGCAGCTCGACACGCTACGAGCAGTACTTC	CASSSTRYEQYF
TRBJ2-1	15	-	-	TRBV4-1	TGCGCCAGCAGCCAAAGCCTAGCTCCGGCGGAGACCCAGTTCTTC	CASSQSLAPAETQFF
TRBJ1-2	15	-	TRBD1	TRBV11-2	TGTGCCAGCAGCTTAGCCCCCCGGACAGGGGACGGCTACACCTTC	CASSLAPRTGDGYTF
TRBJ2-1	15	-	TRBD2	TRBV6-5	TGTGCCAGCAGTTACATTCAGCGGGGGGTGAATGAACAGTTCTTC	CASSYIQRGVNEQFF
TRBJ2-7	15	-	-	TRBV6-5	TGTGCCAGCAGTCCCACAGGGCGAAGCTCCTACGAGCAGTACTTC	CASSPTGRSSYEQYF
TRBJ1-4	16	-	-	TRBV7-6	TGTGCCAGCAGCTTAGGGGCTAGATCAACTAATGAAAAACTGTTTTTT	CASSLGARSTNEKLFF
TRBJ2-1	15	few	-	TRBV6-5	TGTGCCAGCAGTTCCGGGGGGACAGGACACAATGAGCAGTTCTTC	CASSSGGTGHNEQFF
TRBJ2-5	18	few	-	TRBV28	TGTGCCAGCAGTTCCTCACCAAGAGACAAACGGCGAAAAGAGACCCAGTACTTC	CASSSSPRDKRRKETQYF
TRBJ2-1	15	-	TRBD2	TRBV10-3	TGTGCCATCAGTGCATCTAGCGGGGGGGCGGATGAGCAGTCCTTC	CAISASSGGADEQSF
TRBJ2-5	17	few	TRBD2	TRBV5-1	TGCGCCAGCAGCGCCCGGAATAGCGGGCGTAACCAAGAGACCCAGTACTTC	CASSARNSGRNQETQYF
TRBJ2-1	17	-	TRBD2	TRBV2	TGTGCCAGCAGTGAAGCACTAGCGGCGTACACCTACAATGAGCAGTTCTTC	CASSEALAAYTYNEQFF
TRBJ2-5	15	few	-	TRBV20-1	TGCAGTGCTAGAGAGCGCAGGACTGTACAAGAGACCCAGTACTTC	CSARERRTVQETQYF
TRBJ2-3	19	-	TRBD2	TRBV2	TGTGCCAGCACCGGACTTTACAGGAGTAGCGGGGGTTATACAGATACGCAGTATTTT	CASTGLYRSSGGYTDTQYF
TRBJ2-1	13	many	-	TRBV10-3	TGTGCCATCAGTGAGTCAGGAGGGAATGAGCAGTTCTTC	CAISESGGNEQFF
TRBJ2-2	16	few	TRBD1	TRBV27	TGTGCCAGCAGCCTGGGGACAGCCTCGGTCACCGGGGAGCTGTTTTTT	CASSLGTASVTGELFF
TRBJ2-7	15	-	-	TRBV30	TGTGCCTGGAGCCCAAACGACATGGCATACGACGAGCAGTACTTC	CAWSPNDMAYDEQYF
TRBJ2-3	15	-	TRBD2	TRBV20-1	TGCAGTGCTAGAACTTGGCGGGAGTCGAAAGATACGCAGTATTTT	CSARTWRESKDTQYF
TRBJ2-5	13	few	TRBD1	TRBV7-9	TGTGCCAGCAGCCTACGGGACAGGGCCAAGCAGTACTTC	CASSLRDRAKQYF
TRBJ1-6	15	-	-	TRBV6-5	TGTGCCAGCAGTTACACGTTACCCTCTAATTCACCCCTCCACTTT	CASSYTLPSNSPLHF
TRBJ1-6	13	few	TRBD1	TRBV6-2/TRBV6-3	TGTGCCAGCAAGGACAGGGAGAATTCACCCCTCCACTTT	CASKDRENSPLHF
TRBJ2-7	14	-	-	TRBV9	TGTGCCAGCAGCGTAGGAGGGGGGGCGATCGAGCAGTACTTC	CASSVGGGAIEQYF
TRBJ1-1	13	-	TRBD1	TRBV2	TGTGCCAGCGATGACAGGGATGTCGCTGAAGCTTTCTTT	CASDDRDVAEAFF
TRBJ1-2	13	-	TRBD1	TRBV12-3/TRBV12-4	TGTGCCAGCAGTGACAGGGTCTTCTATGGCTACACCTTC	CASSDRVFYGYTF
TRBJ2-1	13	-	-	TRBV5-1	TGCGCCAGCAGCTCGGGACACTCTTCCGAGCAGTTCTTC	CASSSGHSSEQFF
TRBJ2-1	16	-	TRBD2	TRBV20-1	TGCAGTGCTCAGACTAGCGGGAGTGGGGTGACCAATGAGCAGTTCTTC	CSAQTSGSGVTNEQFF
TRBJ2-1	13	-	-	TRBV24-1	TGTGCCACCAGTGATATGGGGAACAATGAGCAGTTCTTC	CATSDMGNNEQFF